This TCR beta chain was captured by sequencing in a study of blood T cell repertoires in COVID-19 (dated by TCRdb to 2019 to 2021). About the full investigation: The collaborator samples originated in the United States, Italy and Spain and spanned the acute and convalescent phases of COVID-19. The material from the prospective study consisted of cDNA or gDNA derived from T cells, B-cell-depleted T cells, or PBMCs. The dataset comprised deeply sampled blood TCRbeta repertoires from subjects exposed to, actively infected with, or recovered from COVID-19. The repertoires were made available in a free public database intended to serve as a resource for research on the immune response to SARS-CoV-2. The samples were drawn from two sources: the first 160 participants of the ongoing ImmuneRACE study, and about 1,300 subjects contributed by 6 global collaborators. Nearly every sample came with metadata listing a de-identified subject ID, COVID-19 status, age in years and sex. Where available, HLA class I and class II types were taken from metadata supplied by the sample provider and were not determined by assay-based typing. The investigation overall reported the following: The amount of clinical and demographic metadata varied by source and participant and was provided uncurated.

Collaborating institutions collected whole blood in K2EDTA tubes following their own protocols. For TCRbeta analysis, collaborators shipped samples as frozen whole blood, isolated PBMCs, or DNA extracted from either of those sample types. The germline V gene yields MNHNS for CDR1 and SASEGT for CDR2. V gives up 7 bases and J gives up 1 base, and the segment between their germline ends measures 11 bases. Measured from the cysteine to the phenylalanine, the CDR3 is 15 residues long. Only the CDR3 portion is preserved as DNA: 45 bases, with reading frame beginning at the first base. In the case of this clone: Its antigen has not been determined. No much larger clonotype is one base removed from it; base qualities were not supplied.

The immunoSEQ Assay, a bias-controlled multiplex PCR, was used to amplify TCRbeta CDR3 regions from genomic DNA. In the original analysis: The number of nucleated cells in each sample was estimated from the amplification of reference gene primers within the assay. To quantify the absolute abundance of each unique TCRbeta CDR3 rearrangement, sequence reads were collapsed and filtered. For each sample, productive Simpson clonality was calculated as the square root of Simpson's diversity index over productive rearrangements. TCRdb limited this immuneACCESS table to in-frame rearrangements with V and J called. A share of clones is missing; checked studies link under half to unresolved V genes, and the rest is unexplained. V and J calls and clone size follow that table, whereas D and trimming were derived from the DNA. In all, the sample holds 150,000 to 180,000 clones, and about 73% of those were seen once. Roughly 1.5% of the sample comes from the top ten.

The chain was built from TRBV6-1 and TRBJ2-6; the D segment could be TRBD1, given 5 matching bases. This receptor was identified in a man older than 75 with acute or convalescent COVID-19. The specimen was peripheral blood. The CDR3 region reads CASNGQGSGANVLTF. In nucleotide form, the sequence is TGTGCCAGCAACGGTCAGGGTTCTGGGGCCAACGTCCTGACTTTC.